Below, one T cell receptor (beta chain) is given with its context. This sample was included in a study of blood T cell repertoires in COVID-19. On the study more broadly: Acute and convalescent COVID-19 specimens originated in the United States, Italy and Spain. T cells, B-cell-depleted T cells, or PBMCs provided the cDNA or gDNA that served as material.

The V and J ends lost 5 bases and 5 bases respectively, with 18 bases between them. This CDR3 region has 15 residues. Germline V lookup: CDR1 MGHRA, CDR2 YSYEKL. Authors' processing steps: Estimates of nucleated cell counts were drawn from the amplification of reference gene primers. Some clones are missing from TCRdb's copy, which holds only in-frame ones; the method was immunoSEQ multiplex PCR. V, J and clone size derive from that table, while D and trimming were established from the DNA sequence. The repertoire includes about 230,000 clones, approximately 80% of them detected once, and 27% sits in the top ten.

What was sequenced was peripheral blood. The chain uses TRBV4-1 and TRBJ2-5; D is perhaps TRBD2 (6 bases). This sequence originates from a man aged 35-49 years with acute or convalescent COVID-19. CDR3: CASSSQPEGGETQYF. In DNA, the CDR3 is TGCGCCAGCAGCTCCCAACCGGAGGGTGGGGAGACCCAGTACTTC.